This TCR beta chain was sequenced in a study of T cell changes during pregnancy in multiple sclerosis. The table came from immunoSEQ multiplex PCR; TCRdb's copy has only in-frame clones and leaves some out. This table has approximately 60,000 clones, around 93% appearing once. This CDR3 has 15 residues. Germline V gene data show CDR1 as MNHEY and CDR2 as SVGAGI. V shed 0 bases and J 4 bases; nucleotides not matched to a gene: 5. This sample comprised peripheral blood, obtained in the first trimester of pregnancy. The clonotype comes from a female donor with multiple sclerosis, enrolled in a pregnancy study. The rearrangement joins TRBV6-5 to TRBJ2-7, with TRBD2 identical over 8 bases. CDR3 DNA sequence: TGTGCCAGCAGTTACTCGACTAGCGAGGCTTACGAGCAGTACTTC. This translates into CASSYSTSEAYEQYF.